The next 29 T cell receptor beta chains were all read from a single sample in a study of T cells in Graves' hyperthyroidism and ophthalmopathy. From RNA transcripts, TCR beta CDR3 regions were amplified. An initial round of RT-PCR targeting the TCR CDR3 relied on the HTBI primer set. In TCRdb, the multiplex PCR reads were re-called with MiXCR into one record per CDR3 protein. Found here are about 210,000 distinct CDR3 sequences, 17% of them singletons; the top ten hold 50%. The sample consisted of blood. These receptors all stem from a man between 50 and 59 years old with Graves' hyperthyroidism.

There are many counts of this clonotype. The V and J genes are TRBV28 and TRBJ1-2; D gene unclear. Trimming shortened V by 6 bases and J by 8 bases, and 19 bases separated the two germline ends. Germline V gene lookup returns CDR1 MDHEN and CDR2 SYDVKM. CDR3 length equals 14 residues. The CDR3 DNA is TGTGCCAGCAGCGGTCCCGAGGTAGCCTGGGGCTACACCTTC. Amino acid sequence: CASSGPEVAWGYTF.

V usage is TRBV5-1 and J usage is TRBJ1-1, with a possible D match to TRBD1 (5 bases). The V gene lost 2 bases and the J gene lost 5 bases, with 19 bases spanning the gap. Germline lookup yields CDR1 SGHRS and CDR2 YFSETQ. This CDR3 comprises 16 residues. The CDR3 DNA follows: TGCGCCAGCAGCTTTGGAGGGGCCCAGGGTGATACTGAAGCTTTCTTT. Translation gives CASSFGGAQGDTEAFF.

This clonotype was seen repeatedly, ten times or more. The chain has TRBV11-2 and TRBJ2-5, with 7 bases matching TRBD1. CDR3 length: 14 residues. J gave up 5 bases and V 0 bases, and 3 bases lay outside the gene matches. Germline loops: CDR1 SGHAT, CDR2 FQNNGV. This CDR3 is CASSLEQGSETQYF. In DNA, the CDR3 is TGTGCCAGCAGCTTAGAACAGGGGAGTGAGACCCAGTACTTC.

The table lists this clonotype with many counts. The chain has TRBV2 and TRBJ1-2; D uncertain. The length of the CDR3 is 13 residues. CDR1 SNHLY and CDR2 FYNNEI come from the germline V gene. V lost 3 bases and J 2 bases, leaving 7 bases between the germline ends. The CDR3 DNA follows: TGTGCCAGCAGTGATCCTCCCAACTATGGCTACACCTTC. Protein: CASSDPPNYGYTF.

As regards this clonotype: Being one base from a much bigger clone, this may be a read error. The chain joins TRBV18 to TRBJ1-1; a possible D gene is TRBD1 (6 bases). In germline, CDR1 is KGHSH, CDR2 LQKENI. This CDR3 spans 11 amino acids. CDR3 residues: CASSPTGEALF. CDR3 nucleotide sequence: TGTGCCAGCTCGCCGACAGGTGAAGCTCTCTTT.

Ten or more counts support this clonotype. V is TRBV7-2 and J is TRBJ2-7; the match to TRBD2 covers 14 bases. The V and J ends lost 4 bases and 3 bases, in that order; junction bases with no gene match: 2. CDR3 length: 15 amino acids. Germline CDR1 is SGHTA and CDR2 is FQGNSA. The CDR3 sequence is CASSWGLAGVYEQYF. Here the CDR3 DNA reads TGTGCCAGCAGCTGGGGACTAGCGGGGGTCTACGAGCAGTACTTC.

This clonotype has more than one count but fewer than ten. This chain uses TRBV6-1 with TRBJ1-1; D possibly corresponds to TRBD1 (6 bases). The germline gives CDR1 MNHNS, CDR2 SASEGT. The CDR3 has 16 residues. Deletions cut 5 bases from V and 7 bases from J, with 23 bases between. CDR3: CASSPWTATTGSEAFF. The CDR3 region has the DNA TGTGCCAGCAGTCCATGGACAGCCACCACTGGAAGTGAAGCTTTCTTT.

This sequence joins TRBV5-6 and TRBJ2-7; D ambiguous. The CDR3 spans 14 residues. The germline CDR1 and CDR2 sequences are SGHDT and YYEEEE. V was clipped by 4 bases and J by 0 bases, with 11 bases between them. The chain's CDR3 is CASSPGFFSYEQYF. As DNA, the CDR3 is TGTGCCAGCAGCCCCGGATTTTTCTCCTACGAGCAGTACTTC.

This clonotype was detected only a few times. The chain joins TRBV7-2 to TRBJ2-1; TRBD2 agrees at 10 bases. V gave up 4 bases and J gave up 9 bases; unmatched junction bases: 3. Germline CDR1 reads SGHTA; CDR2 reads FQGNSA. CDR3 length equals 13 residues. The CDR3 nucleotides read TGTGCCAGCAGCTATTGGACTAGCGGTGAGCAGTTCTTC. It translates to CASSYWTSGEQFF.

The genes are TRBV5-1 and TRBJ2-3; D unresolved. Germline V gene lookup returns CDR1 SGHRS and CDR2 YFSETQ. Trimming left V 0 bases short and J 1 base short, with 21 bases between. CDR3 length: 19 amino acids. CDR3 sequence reads: CASSLELTNPFSGTDTQYF. The CDR3 DNA reads TGCGCCAGCAGCTTGGAGTTGACCAACCCCTTTAGTGGCACAGATACGCAGTATTTT.

This clonotype was recorded at least ten times. The genes are TRBV3-1 and TRBJ2-2; D gene ambiguous. Germline V CDR1 and CDR2: LGHDT, YNNKEL (reference sequence). This CDR3 contains 16 residues. The V end lost 1 base, the J end lost 4 bases, and 13 bases lay between the germline ends. CDR3 residues: CASSQGPRSPTGELFF. In DNA, the CDR3 is TGTGCCAGCAGCCAAGGGCCGAGGTCACCCACCGGGGAGCTGTTTTTT.

The sample holds many counts of this clonotype. The chain recombines TRBV30 with TRBJ2-5; 11 nucleotides line up with TRBD2. With 1 base clipped from V and 1 base from J, the junction kept 5 bases outside the gene matches. The germline V gene encodes CDR1 GTSNPN and CDR2 SVGIG (reference sequence). This CDR3 comprises 16 residues. CDR3 region: CAWSGRLAGIQETQYF. DNA of the CDR3: TGTGCCTGGAGTGGGAGACTAGCGGGGATCCAAGAGACCCAGTACTTC.

This clonotype was seen many times. This chain links TRBV28 with TRBJ1-2, with 9 bases matching TRBD1. Trimming at V came to 2 bases and at J to 4 bases, leaving 8 bases not matched to a gene. The CDR3 is 16 amino acids. CDR1 and CDR2 (germline): MDHEN, SYDVKM. The CDR3 is CASSLTGGWTAYGYTF. The CDR3 DNA sequence: TGTGCCAGCAGTTTAACAGGGGGCTGGACGGCCTATGGCTACACCTTC.

This clonotype turned up a few times. This chain links TRBV20-1 with TRBJ2-7; possible D gene TRBD2, 5 bases. Trimming shortened V by 0 bases and J by 0 bases, and 12 bases separated the two germline ends. Germline values: CDR1 DFQATT, CDR2 SNEGSKA (reference sequence). The CDR3 is 15 residues long. The CDR3 DNA is TGCAGTGCTAGAGATCACGGGGTTGACTCCTACGAGCAGTACTTC. Its protein product is CSARDHGVDSYEQYF.

This clonotype came up a few times. A much larger clone differs from this one at a single base, so this may be a read error. This sequence joins TRBV28 and TRBJ2-1; perhaps D is TRBD1 or TRBD2 (5 bases each). The CDR3 length is 15 residues. Trimming shortened V by 5 bases and J by 0 bases, and 11 bases separated the two germline ends. Per germline, CDR1 MDHEN and CDR2 SYDVKM. This CDR3 reads CASSRDGSSYNEQFF. CDR3 sequence (DNA): TGTGCCAGCAGTAGGGACGGTAGCTCCTACAATGAGCAGTTCTTC.

This clonotype was seen ten or more times. The CDR3 spells CASSPGVRDSDTQYF. Written as DNA, the CDR3 is TGTGCCAGCAGCCCAGGGGTCAGGGACTCAGATACGCAGTATTTT. The V call is TRBV12-3 or TRBV12-4, the J call TRBJ2-3; D may correspond to TRBD1 or TRBD2 (6 bases each). Trimming removed 6 bases from V and 4 bases from J, with 17 bases in between. The CDR3 extends over 15 amino acids.

There are many counts of this clonotype. The J gene is TRBJ2-7, the V gene TRBV7-6, with 9 bases identical to TRBD2. The V and J ends lost 5 bases and 4 bases, in that order; junction bases with no gene match: 3. The germline V gene encodes CDR1 SGHVS and CDR2 FNYEAQ. The CDR3 runs to 13 residues. CDR3 amino acids: CASSATSGYEQYF. The CDR3 DNA reads TGTGCCAGCAGCGCGACTAGCGGATACGAGCAGTACTTC.

The sample holds many counts of this clonotype. The rearrangement links TRBV28 to TRBJ2-7; no clear D gene. Trimming cost V 5 bases and J 0 bases, with 14 bases left between them. The CDR3 has 15 amino acids. Per the germline V gene, CDR1 is MDHEN and CDR2 is SYDVKM. CDR3 protein: CASSLGGRSSYEQYF. The CDR3 region has the DNA TGTGCCAGCAGTCTAGGTGGCAGGAGCTCCTACGAGCAGTACTTC.

This chain joins TRBV12-3 or TRBV12-4 and TRBJ2-4, with TRBD1 matching over 10 bases. The trim removed 5 bases at V and 3 bases at J, leaving 7 bases unmatched. The CDR3 extends over 16 amino acids. CDR3 region: CASSAGTGVGKNIQYF. The CDR3, as DNA: TGTGCCAGCAGTGCCGGGACAGGGGTAGGCAAAAACATTCAGTACTTC.

This clonotype was counted ten times or more. This rearrangement joins TRBV2 to TRBJ1-2; 7 positions agree with TRBD1. After removal of 8 bases from V and 0 bases from J, the junction contained 6 bases not matched to a gene. The CDR3 sequence is 14 residues long. The germline gives CDR1 SNHLY, CDR2 FYNNEI. CDR3 loop: CASQLDRANYGYTF. Written as DNA, the CDR3 is TGTGCCAGCCAACTTGACAGGGCTAACTATGGCTACACCTTC.

The chain combines TRBV25-1 with TRBJ2-2, with 9 bases lining up with TRBD2. Germline-derived CDR1 and CDR2 are MGHDK and SYGVNS. The CDR3 runs 16 residues. V dropped 6 bases and J dropped 7; count of bases not matched to a gene: 12. CDR3 loop: CASSLSGSSAIGELFF. DNA of the CDR3: TGTGCCAGCAGCCTTAGCGGGAGTTCGGCGATCGGGGAGCTGTTTTTT.

The CDR3: CASSMGPTYNEQFF. The CDR3 bases are TGTGCCAGTAGTATGGGACCGACCTACAATGAGCAGTTCTTC. This chain connects TRBV19 to TRBJ2-1, with D perhaps given as TRBD1 or TRBD2 (5 bases each). Trimming took off 3 bases at V and 2 bases at J, with 8 bases between the two ends. CDR1 LNHDA and CDR2 SQIVND come from the germline V gene (reference sequence). This CDR3 is 14 amino acids long.

This clonotype was seen only a few times. The V call is TRBV19, the J call TRBJ2-5, with D possibly being TRBD1 (6 bases). Trimming left V 5 bases short and J 13 bases short, with 23 bases between. The CDR3 runs to 14 residues. The V gene's germline CDR1 is LNHDA and CDR2 SQIVND (reference sequence). DNA of the CDR3: TGTGCCAGTAGTCTACGGGACACTTCTTCAGTGGTGTACTTC. Translating gives CASSLRDTSSVVYF.

This clonotype was seen repeatedly, ten times or more. This chain uses TRBV7-9 with TRBJ1-1; tentatively, D is TRBD1 (5 bases). V lost 6 bases and J lost 10, with 12 bases in between. The CDR3 spans 11 residues. CDR1 and CDR2 (germline): SEHNR, FQNEAQ (reference sequence). The CDR3 loop is CASSPGGGAFF. DNA of the CDR3: TGTGCCAGCAGTCCCGGTGGGGGAGCTTTCTTT.

The chain uses TRBV9 and TRBJ2-7; TRBD2 matches 8 bases. The CDR3 is made up of 13 amino acids. Per the germline V gene, CDR1 is SGDLS and CDR2 is YYNGEE. Trimming took 2 bases from V and 6 from J; bases not matched to a gene: 4. The CDR3 spells CASSVTGGGEQYF. The DNA of the CDR3 is TGTGCCAGCAGCGTGACCGGGGGGGGCGAGCAGTACTTC.

This clonotype was seen repeatedly, ten times or more. The chain links TRBV18 to TRBJ1-1; D unresolved. In germline, CDR1 is KGHSH, CDR2 LQKENI. The CDR3 has 12 amino acids. V lost 3 bases and J 7 bases, leaving 9 bases between the germline ends. CDR3 nucleotide sequence: TGTGCCAGCTCACCCCCGGGGAGTGAAGCTTTCTTT. It specifies CASSPPGSEAFF.

The table lists this clonotype with a few counts. This sequence joins TRBV20-1 and TRBJ2-7; 9 bases agree with TRBD2. The trim removed 6 bases at V and 2 bases at J, leaving 5 bases unmatched. CDR1 is DFQATT and CDR2 is SNEGSKA in the germline V gene (reference sequence). This CDR3 spans 13 amino acids. The CDR3 DNA follows: TGCAGTGCGGCTAGCGGGGCAACCTACGAGCAGTACTTC. Protein sequence: CSAASGATYEQYF.

This clonotype was recorded a few times. The rearrangement joins TRBV5-1 to TRBJ2-3, with a tentative D call TRBD2 (5 bases). From germline, CDR1 is SGHRS and CDR2 YFSETQ. This CDR3 comprises 13 residues. V lost 5 bases and J 9 bases, leaving 16 bases between the germline ends. The CDR3 region has the DNA TGCGCCAGCAGATCGGGGAATTTTGGGACGCAGTATTTT. Its translation is CASRSGNFGTQYF.

The sample holds many counts of this clonotype. The chain combines TRBV28 with TRBJ2-3; possible D gene TRBD2, 5 bases. V was shortened by 6 bases and J by 2 bases, with 21 bases between the two germline ends. This CDR3 is 17 amino acids long. Germline lookup yields CDR1 MDHEN and CDR2 SYDVKM. The CDR3, as DNA: TGTGCCAGCAGCAAAGGCGTGCGGAGGACTTACACAGATACGCAGTATTTT. Its protein is CASSKGVRRTYTDTQYF.